The 10 T cell receptor beta chains below all came from one sample that was sequenced in a study of cytomegalovirus exposure and HLA in healthy donors. The assay was immunoSEQ multiplex PCR, and TCRdb's table has in-frame clones only and misses some. The sample has approximately 110,000 clones, approximately 90% seen once; the top ten hold about 4%. Sequences were obtained from PBMCs. These receptors were taken from a woman in her late teens or twenties in good health and CMV-seropositive.

The V and J genes are TRBV27 and TRBJ1-2, with TRBD1 as a possible D gene (5 bases). This CDR3 is built from 15 residues. V was trimmed by 4 bases and J by 4 bases, leaving 16 bases between them. Looked up from germline, CDR1 is MNHEY and CDR2 is SMNVEV (reference sequence). In nucleotides, the CDR3 is TGTGCCAGCAGTTCCGTAAGGCAGGGAATCTATGGCTACACCTTC. This gives the protein CASSSVRQGIYGYTF.

This sequence joins TRBV7-3 and TRBJ2-1; tentative D call: TRBD2 (5 bases). CDR3 length: 13 amino acids. The V and J ends lost 3 bases and 6 bases respectively, with 9 bases between them. Germline CDR1 SGHTA, CDR2 FQGTGA. This CDR3 reads CASSFGLGNEQFF. The CDR3 region has the DNA TGTGCCAGCAGCTTCGGACTGGGCAATGAGCAGTTCTTC.

This chain links TRBV27 with TRBJ2-1; 9 positions agree with TRBD2. After removal of 5 bases from V and 2 bases from J, the junction contained 1 base not matched to a gene. The CDR3 is made up of 14 amino acids. Germline V gives CDR1 MNHEY, CDR2 SMNVEV (reference sequence). The CDR3 nucleotides are TGTGCCAGCAGTGCTAGCGGGACCTACAATGAGCAGTTCTTC. Translating gives CASSASGTYNEQFF.

The chain has TRBV5-1 and TRBJ2-3; 7 bases fit TRBD2. Germline V gene data show CDR1 as SGHRS and CDR2 as YFSETQ. The length of the CDR3 is 15 residues. V shed 0 bases and J 1 base; nucleotides not matched to a gene: 2. The CDR3 loop reads CASSLGLAGTDTQYF. The CDR3 coding sequence is TGCGCCAGCAGCTTGGGCCTAGCGGGCACAGATACGCAGTATTTT.

The chain uses TRBV2 and TRBJ2-3; possibly TRBD1 for D (6 bases). Trimming removed 4 bases at V and 5 bases at J, with 10 bases between. Per the germline V gene, CDR1 is SNHLY and CDR2 is FYNNEI. This CDR3 is 13 amino acids long. The CDR3 loop reads CASSGGPEDTQYF. DNA for the CDR3: TGTGCCAGCAGTGGGGGGCCTGAAGATACGCAGTATTTT.

The chain combines TRBV29-1 with TRBJ1-2; the D is unclear. CDR3 length equals 15 residues. V was clipped by 0 bases and J by 7 bases, with 18 bases between them. The germline V gene encodes CDR1 SQVTM and CDR2 ANQGSEA. Here the CDR3 reads CSVEDRSRPPGGYTF. Here the CDR3 DNA reads TGCAGCGTTGAAGATCGGTCTCGGCCCCCGGGTGGCTACACCTTC.

The gene calls are TRBV4-1 and TRBJ2-7; D is possibly TRBD2 (5 bases). The ends were cut back, 5 bases at V and 4 bases at J, with 15 bases in the middle. CDR1 is MGHRA, CDR2 YSYEKL, per germline. The CDR3 length is 14 residues. Here the CDR3 reads CASSVSRGKYEQYF. The CDR3 nucleotides read TGCGCCAGCAGCGTATCAAGAGGGAAGTACGAGCAGTACTTC.

The chain combines TRBV2 with TRBJ1-4, with 9 bases fitting TRBD1. The CDR3 extends over 13 amino acids. After removal of 6 bases from V and 8 bases from J, the junction contained 4 bases not matched to a gene. Germline-derived CDR1 and CDR2 are SNHLY and FYNNEI. In DNA, the CDR3 is TGTGCCAGCAGGGGACAGGGAGAGGAAAAACTGTTTTTT. Translating gives CASRGQGEEKLFF.

This chain links TRBV5-1 with TRBJ2-3; perhaps TRBD1 as D (6 bases). Trimming pared 1 base from V and 2 bases from J, leaving 11 bases between. The CDR3 sequence is 15 residues long. CDR1 is SGHRS, CDR2 YFSETQ, per germline. The CDR3 bases are TGCGCCAGCAGCTTGCAGGGGTCCTACACAGATACGCAGTATTTT. Protein: CASSLQGSYTDTQYF.

The chain couples TRBV18 to TRBJ2-7; TRBD2 matches 9 bases. Germline loops: CDR1 KGHSH, CDR2 LQKENI. The CDR3 runs 15 residues. Losses at the gene ends were 3 bases for V and 3 bases for J; bases not matched to a gene: 6. The DNA for the CDR3 is TGTGCCAGCTCACCGGGGGGTAGCGGGAGCTACGAGCAGTACTTC. Translating gives CASSPGGSGSYEQYF. The complete variable domain, with remaining parts taken from reference TRBV18 and TRBJ2-7, reads NAGVMQNPRHLVRRRGQEARLRCSPMKGHSHVYWYRQLPEEGLKFMVYLQKENIIDESGMPKERFSAEFPKEGPSILRIQQVVRGDSAAYFCASSPGGSGSYEQYFGPGTRLTVT.